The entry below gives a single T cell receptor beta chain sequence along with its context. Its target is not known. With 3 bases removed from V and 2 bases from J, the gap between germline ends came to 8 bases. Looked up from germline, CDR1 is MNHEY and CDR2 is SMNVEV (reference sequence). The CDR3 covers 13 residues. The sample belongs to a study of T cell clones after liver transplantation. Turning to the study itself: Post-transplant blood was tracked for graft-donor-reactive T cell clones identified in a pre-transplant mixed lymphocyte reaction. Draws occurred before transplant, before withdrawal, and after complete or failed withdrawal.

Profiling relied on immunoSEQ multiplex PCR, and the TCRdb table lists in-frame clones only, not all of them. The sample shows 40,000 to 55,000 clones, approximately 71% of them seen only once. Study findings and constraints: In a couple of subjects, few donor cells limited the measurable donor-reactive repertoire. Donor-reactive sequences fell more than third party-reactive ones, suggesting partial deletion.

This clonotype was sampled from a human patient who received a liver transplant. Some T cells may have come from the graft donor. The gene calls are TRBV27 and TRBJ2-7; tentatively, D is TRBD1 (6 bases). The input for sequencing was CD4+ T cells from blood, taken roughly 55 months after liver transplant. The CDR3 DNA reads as TGTGCCAGCAGTTTCCAGGGGCCCTACGAGCAGTACTTC. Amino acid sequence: CASSFQGPYEQYF.